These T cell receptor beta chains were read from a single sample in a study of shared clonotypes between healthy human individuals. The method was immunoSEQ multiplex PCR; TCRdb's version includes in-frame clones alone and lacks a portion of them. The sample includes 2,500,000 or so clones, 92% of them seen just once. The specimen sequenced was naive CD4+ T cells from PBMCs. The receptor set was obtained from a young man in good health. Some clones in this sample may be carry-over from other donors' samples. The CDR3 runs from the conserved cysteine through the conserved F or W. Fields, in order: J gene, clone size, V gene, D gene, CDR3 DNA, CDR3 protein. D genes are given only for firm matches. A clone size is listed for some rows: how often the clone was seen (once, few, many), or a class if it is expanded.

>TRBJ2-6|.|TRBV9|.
TGTGCCAGCAGCGTAGTTGGGAGTGGGGCCAACGTCCTGACTTTC
CASSVVGSGANVLTF
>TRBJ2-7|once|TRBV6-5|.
.
CASSSSTSGTYEQYF
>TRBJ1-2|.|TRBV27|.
TGTGCCAGCAGTTCCATCGCGGCAGGCAACTATGGCTACACCTTC
CASSSIAAGNYGYTF
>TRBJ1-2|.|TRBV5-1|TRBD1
TGCGCCAGCAGCCAGACAGGGCCTGAAGGCTACACCTTC
CASSQTGPEGYTF
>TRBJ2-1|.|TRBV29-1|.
TGCAGCGTTGAAGATCCCCCGGGGGGTCGACAGGATGAGCAGTTCTTC
CSVEDPPGGRQDEQFF
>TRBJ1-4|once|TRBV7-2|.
TGTGCCAGCAGCTTATCAAACAGTTTGCCAGGCGAAAAACTGTTTTTT
CASSLSNSLPGEKLFF
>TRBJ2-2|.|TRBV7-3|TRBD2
TGTGCCAGCAGCCCCCCGGGACTAGCGGGAGGCTCCGGGGAGCTGTTTTTT
CASSPPGLAGGSGELFF
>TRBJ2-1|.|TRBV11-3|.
TGTGCCAGCAGCTTAGGTACTCCGTACAATGAGCAGTTCTTC
CASSLGTPYNEQFF
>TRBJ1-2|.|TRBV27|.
TGTGCCAGCAGTTTCAGGGCAGGTTATGGCTACACCTTC
CASSFRAGYGYTF
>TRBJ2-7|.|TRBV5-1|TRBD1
TGCGCCAGCAGCTTGGAGGGACAGGGGCCCTACGAGCAGTACTTC
CASSLEGQGPYEQYF
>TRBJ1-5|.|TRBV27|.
TGTGCCAGCAGTTTATCGAGGAGGGGGAATCAGCCCCAGCATTTT
CASSLSRRGNQPQHF
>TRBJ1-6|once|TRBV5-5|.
TGTGCCAGCAGCTTGGAACTCGGTTCACCCCTCCACTTT
CASSLELGSPLHF
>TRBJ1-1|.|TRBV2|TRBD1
TGTGCCATTACAGGGGGGTTGAACACTGAAGCTTTCTTT
CAITGGLNTEAFF
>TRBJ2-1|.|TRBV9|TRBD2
TGTGCCAGCAGCGTAGGAGGTAGCGGGGGATACAATGAGCAGTTCTTC
CASSVGGSGGYNEQFF
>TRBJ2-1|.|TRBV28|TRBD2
TGTGCCAGCAGGACCGTTAGCGGGAGGGCCTACAATGAGCAGTTCTTC
CASRTVSGRAYNEQFF
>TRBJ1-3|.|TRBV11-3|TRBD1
TGTGCCAGCAGCCAGGGACAGGGGGACCGCTCTGGAAACACCATATATTTT
CASSQGQGDRSGNTIYF
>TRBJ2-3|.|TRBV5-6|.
TGTGCCAGCAGCTTGGCCGTGACTAGTAGCACAGATACGCAGTATTTT
CASSLAVTSSTDTQYF
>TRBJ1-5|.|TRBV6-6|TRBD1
TGTGCCAGCAGTATTTACAGGGGGTTGAATCAGCCCCAGCATTTT
CASSIYRGLNQPQHF
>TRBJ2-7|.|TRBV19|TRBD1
TGTGCCAGTAGGACAATGACAGGGGACGAGCAGTACTTC
CASRTMTGDEQYF
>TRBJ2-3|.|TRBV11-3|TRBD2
TGTGCCAGCAGCTTAATATCAGCGGGGCGCACAGATACGCAGTATTTT
CASSLISAGRTDTQYF
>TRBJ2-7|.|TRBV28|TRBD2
TGTGCCAGCAGCGGAAGACTAGCGCTAACCTACGAGCAGTACTTC
CASSGRLALTYEQYF
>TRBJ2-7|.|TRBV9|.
TGTGCCAGCAGCCCTTACCTGGGGTACAGGGATCACGAGCAGTACTTC
CASSPYLGYRDHEQYF
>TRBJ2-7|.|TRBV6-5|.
TGTGCCAGCAGGGCCTTGGCGGGGACAGTCTACGAGCAGTACTTC
CASRALAGTVYEQYF
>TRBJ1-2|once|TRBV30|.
TGTGCCTGGAGCAACCTACAGGGTATCTATGGCTACACCTTC
CAWSNLQGIYGYTF
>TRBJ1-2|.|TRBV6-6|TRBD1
TGTGCCAGCAGCAGACAGGGGCTTAACTATGGCTACACCTTC
CASSRQGLNYGYTF
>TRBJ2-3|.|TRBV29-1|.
TGCAGCGTTAACAGGATCACAGATACGCAGTATTTT
CSVNRITDTQYF
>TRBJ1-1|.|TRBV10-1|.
TGCGCCAGCAGTGCACAGGGCAGCACTGAAGCTTTCTTT
CASSAQGSTEAFF
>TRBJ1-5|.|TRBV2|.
TGTGCTACAGGGCAAGTCAGCAATCAGCCCCAGCATTTT
CATGQVSNQPQHF
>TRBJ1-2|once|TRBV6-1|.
TGTGCCAGCAGTGAGACGGGAAACTATGGCTACACCTTC
CASSETGNYGYTF
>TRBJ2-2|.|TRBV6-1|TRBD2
TGTGCCAGCAGTCCTAGCGGGAGGGCCCACGGGGAGCTGTTTTTT
CASSPSGRAHGELFF
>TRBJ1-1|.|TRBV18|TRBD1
TGTGCCAGCTCACCACGGACAGGGGAAAACACTGAAGCTTTCTTT
CASSPRTGENTEAFF
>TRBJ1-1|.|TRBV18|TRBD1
TGTGCCAGCTCACCGGGACAGGCCAGGATGAACACTGAAGCTTTCTTT
CASSPGQARMNTEAFF
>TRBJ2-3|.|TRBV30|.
TGTGCCTGGGGGGTCCGGGACATCGTCACAGATACGCAGTATTTT
CAWGVRDIVTDTQYF
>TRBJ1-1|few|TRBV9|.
TGTGCCAGCAGCGTAGTTTCAGTGAACACTGAAGCTTTCTTT
CASSVVSVNTEAFF
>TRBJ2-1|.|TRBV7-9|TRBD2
TGTGCCAGCAGCGTGGTAGGGCGGGAGGGGGTTGAGCAGTTCTTC
CASSVVGREGVEQFF
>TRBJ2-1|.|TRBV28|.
TGTGCCAGCAGTTTACCCCTTCAAGGCGAGCAGTTCTTC
CASSLPLQGEQFF
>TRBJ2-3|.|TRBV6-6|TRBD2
TGTGCCAGCAGTTACTTGCTAGCGGGAGGTTTGTATTTT
CASSYLLAGGLYF
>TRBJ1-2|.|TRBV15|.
TGTGCCACCAGCAGAGACAGGGCCCTTAACTATGGCTACACCTTC
CATSRDRALNYGYTF
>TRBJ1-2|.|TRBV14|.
TGTGCCAGCAGCTATGGAGGGGAGGACTATGGCTACACCTTC
CASSYGGEDYGYTF
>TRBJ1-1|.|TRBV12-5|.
TGTGCTAGTGGTTTGGGGACAATCCGCACTGAAGCTTTCTTT
CASGLGTIRTEAFF
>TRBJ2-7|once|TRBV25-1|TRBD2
TGTGCCAGCCAGTCCTACAGGGCGGGAGGATCTCAAGACGAGCAGTACTTC
CASQSYRAGGSQDEQYF
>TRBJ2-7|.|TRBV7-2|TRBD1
TGTGCCAGCAGCTTGTCCCCAGGGGGCGACGTGGTGCAGTACTTC
CASSLSPGGDVVQYF
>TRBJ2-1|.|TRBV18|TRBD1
TGTGCCAGCTCACCTCGACGGGACAGGGCATACAATGAGCAGTTCTTC
CASSPRRDRAYNEQFF
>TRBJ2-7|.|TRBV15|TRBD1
TGTGCCACCAGCAGAGGTGGGGACAGGTCTTACGAGCAGTACTTC
CATSRGGDRSYEQYF
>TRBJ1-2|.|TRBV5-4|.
TGTGCCAGCAGAACAGGGACCACTAACTATGGCTACACCTTC
CASRTGTTNYGYTF
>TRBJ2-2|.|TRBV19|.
TGTGCCAGTAGTAGGGGGGTATTCGCCGGGGAGCTGTTTTTT
CASSRGVFAGELFF
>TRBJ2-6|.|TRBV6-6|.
TGTGCCAGCAGCCTACCTGAATCTGGGGCCAACGTCCTGACTTTC
CASSLPESGANVLTF
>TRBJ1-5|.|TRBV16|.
TGTGCCAGCAGCCAATACAGTAGCAATCAGCCCCAGCATTTT
CASSQYSSNQPQHF
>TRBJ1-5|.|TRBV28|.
TGTGCCAGCAGTTTAGGAGGGCAGTGGATCAATCAGCCCCAGCATTTT
CASSLGGQWINQPQHF
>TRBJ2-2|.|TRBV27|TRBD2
TGTGCCAGCGTTCGGACTAGCGGGTTGCCCGGGGAGCTGTTTTTT
CASVRTSGLPGELFF
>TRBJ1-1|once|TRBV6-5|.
TGTGCCAGCAGCCTACCCCCACAGGGAGGGACTGAAGCTTTCTTT
CASSLPPQGGTEAFF
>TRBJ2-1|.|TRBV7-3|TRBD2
TGTGCCAGCAGCCCCGCGGCGGGAGGTCTGTACAATGAGCAGTTCTTC
CASSPAAGGLYNEQFF
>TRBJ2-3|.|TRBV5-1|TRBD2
TGCGCCAGCAGCCCTGTAGCGGGCTCTAGCACAGATACGCAGTATTTT
CASSPVAGSSTDTQYF
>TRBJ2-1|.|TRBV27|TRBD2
TGTGCCAGCAGTCCGAGAAGAGTAGCGGGAGTCAGTGAGCAGTTCTTC
CASSPRRVAGVSEQFF
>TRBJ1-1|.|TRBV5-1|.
TGCGCCAGCAGCTTGGACCAGGGGCGAGCTTTCTTT
CASSLDQGRAFF
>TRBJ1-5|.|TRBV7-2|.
TGTGCCAGCAGCTTCCTGGGGGTCAATAGCAATCAGCCCCAGCATTTT
CASSFLGVNSNQPQHF
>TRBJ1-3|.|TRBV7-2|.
TGTGCCAGCAGCTTAGAGGACCGAGGAAACACCATATATTTT
CASSLEDRGNTIYF
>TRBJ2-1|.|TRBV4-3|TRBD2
TGCGCCAGCAGCCAAGCCGCTAGCGGGAGTCGCAATGAGCAGTTCTTC
CASSQAASGSRNEQFF
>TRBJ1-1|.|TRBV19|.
TGTGCCAGTAGGACCTTGGACAGAACGATGAACACTGAAGCTTTCTTT
CASRTLDRTMNTEAFF
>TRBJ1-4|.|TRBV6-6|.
TGTGCCAGCAGGCAGAGCCGGGCCATAACGGAAAAACTGTTTTTT
CASRQSRAITEKLFF